In this sample, the clone carrying this T cell receptor (beta chain) turned up once. This sample was taken from a study of shared clonotypes between healthy human individuals. CDR1 and CDR2 (germline): MNHNY, SVGAGI (reference sequence). The J segment lost 2 bases and the V segment lost 7 bases, leaving 7 bases of the junction unmatched. CDR3 length: 14 amino acids. Assay: immunoSEQ multiplex PCR; the TCRdb copy retains only in-frame clones and omits some. There are about 330,000 clones in the sample; around nine tenths occur only once, and 15% to 20% lies in the top ten. Material for sequencing was memory CD8+ T cells sorted from blood. Subset: CD45RO+ cells pooled with CCR7-negative TemRA cells. The V call is TRBV6-6, the J call TRBJ2-7, with 8 bases aligning to TRBD1. The clonotype was recovered from a man aged 18 to 30 in good health. CDR3 bases: TGTGCCAGCAATCTAGGACAGGGCCCCTACGAGCAGTACTTC. Protein product: CASNLGQGPYEQYF.